This TCR beta chain emerged from a study of blood T cell repertoires in COVID-19. Study overall: Material from acute and convalescent COVID-19 was sourced from the United States, Italy and Spain.

Germline CDR1 is MGHRA and CDR2 is YSYEKL. The V gene end was trimmed by 4 bases and the J gene end by 2 bases; junction bases not matched to a gene: 8. CDR3 size: 17 residues. TCRdb keeps only in-frame clones here, not all; method: immunoSEQ multiplex PCR. Here the sample spans under 250,000 clones, roughly 77% being singletons. Recruited during active infection, patients (from Seattle) were subsequently followed longitudinally. The sequencing input was peripheral blood. The rearrangement uses TRBV4-1 and TRBJ2-4; 10 nucleotides align to TRBD2. This clonotype originated in a woman aged 40 to 49 with COVID-19, enrolled during active disease. CDR3 residues: CASSRLLAGQTKNIQYF. CDR3 in DNA: TGCGCCAGCAGCCGCCTACTAGCGGGACAGACCAAAAACATTCAGTACTTC.